This TCR beta chain originates from a study of blood T cell repertoires in COVID-19 (dated by TCRdb to about 2020). As for the study more broadly: The collaborator samples originated in the United States, Italy and Spain and spanned the acute and convalescent phases of COVID-19. The prospective study material was composed of cDNA or gDNA derived from T cells, B-cell-depleted T cells, or PBMCs. Subjects who had been exposed to COVID-19, were actively infected with it, or had recovered from it provided the deeply sampled blood TCRbeta repertoires that made up the dataset. The repertoires were released in a freely available public database meant as a resource for research on the immune response to SARS-CoV-2. Samples came from the ongoing ImmuneRACE study (first 160 participants) plus 1,254 subjects from 6 global collaborators. Nearly every sample came with metadata listing a de-identified subject ID, COVID-19 status, age in years and sex. Where available, HLA class I and class II types were obtained from metadata supplied by the sample provider rather than from assay-based typing. The investigation overall reported the following: The quantity of clinical and demographic metadata differed by source and by participant and was supplied without curation.

Whole blood was collected in K2EDTA tubes by collaborating institutions according to the institutions' own protocols. For TCRbeta analysis, collaborator samples were shipped as frozen whole blood, as isolated PBMCs, or as DNA extracted from either sample type. Regarding this clone: Its binding antigen is unknown. There are no base qualities to consult, and no much larger clone falls within one base.

TCRbeta CDR3 regions were amplified from genomic DNA by means of the immunoSEQ Assay, a bias-controlled multiplex PCR. The published analysis was carried out like this. The number of nucleated cells in each sample was estimated by amplification of reference gene primers within the assay. Sequence reads were collapsed and filtered to measure the absolute abundance of every unique TCRbeta CDR3 rearrangement. For each sample, productive Simpson clonality was calculated as the square root of Simpson's diversity index across productive rearrangements. This is the immuneACCESS table as TCRdb keeps it, with only in-frame sequences that have V and J called. A part of the clones is gone; compared with another copy, unresolved V genes explain less than half, and the rest is unexplained. D and trimming were read from the DNA, whereas the V and J calls and clone size are those reported in that table. The sample table shows about 260,000 clones, and 70% to 85% are seen once. 1.5% to 2% of the sample comes from the top ten.

Per the germline V gene, MNHNS is the CDR1 and SASEGT is the CDR2. Inclusive of the bounding cysteine and phenylalanine, the CDR3 is 14 residues long. Only the CDR3 DNA is retained, 42 bases long and in frame from the first base. V gives up 1 base and J gives up 4 bases, and the segment between their germline ends measures 10 bases. The receptor was derived from a woman aged 80 or over with acute or convalescent COVID-19. Sequenced material: peripheral blood. The chain uses TRBV6-1 and TRBJ2-5; possibly the D gene is TRBD2, per 6 matching bases. The CDR3 sequence is CASSEDLGGETQYF. Read as DNA, the sequence is TGTGCCAGCAGTGAAGATTTGGGGGGAGAGACCCAGTACTTC.